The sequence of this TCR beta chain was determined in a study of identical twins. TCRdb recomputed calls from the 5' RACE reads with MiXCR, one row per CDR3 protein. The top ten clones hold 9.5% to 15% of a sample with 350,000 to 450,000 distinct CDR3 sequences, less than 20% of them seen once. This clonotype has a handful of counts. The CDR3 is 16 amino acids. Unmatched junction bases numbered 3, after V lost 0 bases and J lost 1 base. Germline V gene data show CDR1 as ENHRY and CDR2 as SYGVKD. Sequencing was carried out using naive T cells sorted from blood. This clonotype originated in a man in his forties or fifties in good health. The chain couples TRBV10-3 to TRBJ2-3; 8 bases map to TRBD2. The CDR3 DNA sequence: TGTGCCATCAGTGAGTCGTATAGCGGGGGCACAGATACGCAGTATTTT. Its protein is CAISESYSGGTDTQYF.